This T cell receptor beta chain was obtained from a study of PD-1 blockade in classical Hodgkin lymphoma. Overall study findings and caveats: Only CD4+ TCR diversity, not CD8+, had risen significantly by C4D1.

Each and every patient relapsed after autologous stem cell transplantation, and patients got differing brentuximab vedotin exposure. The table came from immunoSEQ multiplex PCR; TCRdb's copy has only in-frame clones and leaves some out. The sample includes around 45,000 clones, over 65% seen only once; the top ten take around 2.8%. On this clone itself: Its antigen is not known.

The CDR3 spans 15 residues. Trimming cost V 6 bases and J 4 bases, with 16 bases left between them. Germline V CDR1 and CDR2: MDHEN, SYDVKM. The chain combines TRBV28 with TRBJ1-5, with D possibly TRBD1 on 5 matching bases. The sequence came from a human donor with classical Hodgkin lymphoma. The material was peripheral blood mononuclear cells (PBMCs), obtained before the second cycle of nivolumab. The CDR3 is CASRTPGAENQPQHF. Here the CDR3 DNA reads TGTGCCAGCAGGACCCCCGGGGCAGAAAATCAGCCCCAGCATTTT.